One sample yielded the 27 T cell receptor beta chains listed below, sequenced in a study of cytomegalovirus exposure and HLA in healthy donors. The PCR ran on 60 Vbeta and 13 Jbeta primers. The method was immunoSEQ multiplex PCR; TCRdb's version includes in-frame clones alone and lacks a portion of them. The data hold under 70,000 clones, with roughly 65% observed a single time. The sequencing input was PBMCs. The receptors shown here come from a woman aged 30 to 39 in good health and CMV-seronegative.

CDR3 region: CASSFPQAGWETQYF. DNA for the CDR3: TGTGCCAGCAGCTTTCCCCAAGCGGGGTGGGAGACCCAGTACTTC. The gene calls are TRBV7-9 and TRBJ2-5; 7 bases agree with TRBD2. CDR1 is SEHNR, CDR2 FQNEAQ, per germline (reference sequence). CDR3 length equals 15 residues. With 3 bases clipped from V and 5 bases from J, the junction kept 9 bases outside the gene matches.

This chain connects TRBV5-1 to TRBJ2-3, with TRBD2 matching over 8 bases. V lost 0 bases and J lost 5; bases outside the gene matches: 8. Germline CDR1 and CDR2: SGHRS and YFSETQ. There are 16 residues in the CDR3. The DNA for the CDR3 is TGCGCCAGCAGCTTGGAGGGACTAGGAGGGGTAGATACGCAGTATTTT. Residues: CASSLEGLGGVDTQYF.

This chain links TRBV6-5 with TRBJ2-3; 8 bases agree with TRBD2. The CDR3 runs to 15 residues. With V trimmed by 4 bases and J by 2 bases, 5 bases remained unmatched. Per germline, CDR1 MNHEY and CDR2 SVGAGI. The CDR3 DNA is TGTGCCAGCAGTTCCGGGCGGGGGGCCACAGATACGCAGTATTTT. Translated, it gives CASSSGRGATDTQYF.

The sample holds one count of this clone. This chain connects TRBV4-3 to TRBJ2-2; TRBD2 matches at 10 bases. The junction had 8 bases not matched to a gene; V was cut back by 4 bases and J by 0 bases. Germline CDR1 reads LGHNA; CDR2 reads YSLEER. CDR3 size: 18 residues. The CDR3 protein is CASSLSVAGGPNTGELFF. The CDR3 DNA sequence: TGCGCCAGCAGCCTAAGTGTAGCGGGGGGACCGAACACCGGGGAGCTGTTTTTT.

The V call is TRBV5-3, the J call TRBJ1-2; D is uncertain. TRBV5-3 is marked as an open reading frame, function uncertain. The CDR3 runs 14 residues. Trimming removed 2 bases from V and 3 bases from J, with 11 bases in between. The CDR3 coding sequence is TGTGCCAGAAGCTTCAACGCCCCGGACTATGGCTACACCTTC. Translation: CARSFNAPDYGYTF.

This rearrangement joins TRBV2 to TRBJ2-2; 7 nucleotides agree with TRBD2. The V segment lost 4 bases and the J segment 3 bases; nucleotides outside the gene matches: 5. Germline V gene lookup returns CDR1 SNHLY and CDR2 FYNNEI. The CDR3 has 15 amino acids. CDR3: CASSVSGEDTGELFF. As DNA, the CDR3 is TGTGCCAGCAGTGTGAGCGGGGAAGACACCGGGGAGCTGTTTTTT.

This clone has a handful of counts. This chain connects TRBV5-1 to TRBJ2-5, with a possible D match to TRBD2 (5 bases). Trimming left V 4 bases short and J 4 bases short, with 14 bases between. The CDR3 sequence is 14 residues long. CDR1 is SGHRS and CDR2 is YFSETQ in the germline V gene. The CDR3 bases are TGCGCCAGCAGCCTTAAACTAGTCGGAGAGACCCAGTACTTC. Translated: CASSLKLVGETQYF.

This clone showed up just a few times. V is TRBV9 and J is TRBJ1-2; 9 nucleotides align to TRBD1. V lost 6 bases to trimming and J lost 5 bases; unmatched junction nucleotides: 8. The CDR3 spans 14 residues. Germline assignment: CDR1 SGDLS and CDR2 YYNGEE. CDR3 bases: TGTGCCAGCAAGCAAACAGGGGGCGCTTATGGCTACACCTTC. It codes for CASKQTGGAYGYTF.

As to this clone: A junction boundary mismatches the germline segment, possibly from a read error. The same CDR3 is also encoded by other DNA sequences in this sample. The V and J genes are TRBV18 and TRBJ1-4, with D maybe TRBD1 (5 bases). This CDR3 is built from 16 residues. The V gene's germline CDR1 is KGHSH and CDR2 LQKENI. CDR3 in amino acids: CASSPVLAGQDEKLFF. In DNA, the CDR3 is TGTGCCAGCTCACCAGTTCTTGCAGGGCAGGATGAAAAGCTGTTTTTT.

This chain connects TRBV5-5 to TRBJ2-7, with 8 bases fitting TRBD1. The V gene end was trimmed by 4 bases and the J gene end by 0 bases; junction bases not matched to a gene: 0. Germline CDR1 and CDR2: SGHKS and YYEKEE (reference sequence). CDR3 length equals 13 residues. The CDR3 protein is CASSGTGSYEQYF. Here the CDR3 DNA reads TGTGCCAGCAGCGGGACAGGCTCCTACGAGCAGTACTTC.

The chain combines TRBV2 with TRBJ1-6, with 10 bases that match TRBD1. The CDR3 sequence is 14 residues long. V dropped 5 bases and J dropped 8; count of bases not matched to a gene: 3. From germline, CDR1 is SNHLY and CDR2 FYNNEI. The CDR3 DNA reads TGTGCCAGCAGTACGGACAGGGGGTATTCACCCCTCCACTTT. Translation: CASSTDRGYSPLHF.

This chain joins TRBV19 and TRBJ2-1, with TRBD1 identical over 9 bases. The CDR3 consists of 13 residues. Germline trimming cut 6 bases from V and 8 bases from J; bases unmatched to any gene: 5. From germline, CDR1 is LNHDA and CDR2 SQIVND (reference sequence). CDR3 loop: CASRETGGDEQFF. The DNA of the CDR3 is TGTGCCAGTAGAGAGACAGGGGGGGATGAGCAGTTCTTC.

This chain uses TRBV7-8 with TRBJ2-5; 8 nucleotides agree with TRBD2. CDR3 length equals 13 residues. Germline CDR1 and CDR2: SGHVS and FQNEAQ. Germline trimming cut 6 bases from V and 5 bases from J; bases unmatched to any gene: 5. DNA of the CDR3: TGTGCCAGCAGTTACTCGGGAGGGGAGACCCAGTACTTC. Translated, it gives CASSYSGGETQYF.

This clone has just a few counts. The chain couples TRBV10-2 to TRBJ2-7; 9 bases fit TRBD2. The CDR3 extends over 14 amino acids. Germline V CDR1 and CDR2: WSHSY, SAAADI. With 6 bases clipped from V and 2 bases from J, the junction kept 5 bases outside the gene matches. CDR3 sequence: CASRVAGGPYEQYF. CDR3 DNA: TGCGCCAGCAGAGTTGCGGGGGGGCCCTACGAGCAGTACTTC.

This rearrangement joins TRBV4-3 to TRBJ2-3; D unresolved. The CDR3 covers 13 residues. Germline V CDR1 and CDR2: LGHNA, YSLEER. The V end lost 5 bases, the J end lost 4 bases, and 10 bases lay between the germline ends. The CDR3 DNA reads as TGCGCCAGCAGCGAGAGAGAGGCAGATACGCAGTATTTT. Translation gives CASSEREADTQYF.

This chain links TRBV9 with TRBJ2-1; 7 bases agree with TRBD1. This CDR3 has 14 residues. V gave up 4 bases and J gave up 9 bases; unmatched junction bases: 10. Germline lookup yields CDR1 SGDLS and CDR2 YYNGEE. Written as DNA, the CDR3 is TGTGCCAGCAGCTTACGGGACAGCCCTGCTGAGCAGTTCTTC. It codes for CASSLRDSPAEQFF.

This sequence joins TRBV30 and TRBJ2-4, with D possibly matching TRBD2 (7 bases). Germline lookup yields CDR1 GTSNPN and CDR2 SVGIG (reference sequence). The CDR3 runs 15 residues. The ends were cut back, 0 bases at V and 3 bases at J, with 12 bases in the middle. CDR3 in amino acids: CAWSVGGGYKNIQYF. CDR3 bases: TGTGCCTGGAGTGTAGGGGGGGGGTACAAAAACATTCAGTACTTC. The full variable domain, with the rest looked up from reference TRBV30 and TRBJ2-4, is SQTIHQWPATLVQPVGSPLSLECTVEGTSNPNLYWYRQAAGRGLQLLFYSVGIGQISSEVPQNLSASRPQDRQFILSSKKLLLSDSGFYLCAWSVGGGYKNIQYFGAGTRLSVL.

The chain has TRBV6-1 and TRBJ2-3; 7 bases map to TRBD2. The CDR3 is made up of 13 amino acids. CDR1 and CDR2 from the germline V gene are MNHNS and SASEGT. J lost 14 bases, V lost 5 bases, and 13 bases had no gene match. The CDR3 DNA follows: TGTGCCAGCAGTCCAAGCGGGGCCCCGCAGGGGTATTTT. The encoded protein is CASSPSGAPQGYF.

The rearrangement links TRBV27 to TRBJ1-1; TRBD1 is a possible D gene (6 bases). This CDR3 has 14 amino acids. Germline V gene sequence: CDR1 MNHEY, CDR2 SMNVEV (reference sequence). The V gene lost 1 base and the J gene lost 4 bases, with 10 bases spanning the gap. The CDR3 DNA follows: TGTGCCAGCAGTTTATTTGGGGGCGGCACTGAAGCTTTCTTT. Its protein product is CASSLFGGGTEAFF.

The chain has TRBV25-1 and TRBJ2-5; perhaps TRBD1 as D (6 bases). The CDR3 loop spans 13 amino acids. The germline V gene encodes CDR1 MGHDK and CDR2 SYGVNS. V shed 5 bases and J shed 7 bases, with 14 bases lying between them. CDR3 in amino acids: CASSNRAEGTQYF. Here the CDR3 DNA reads TGTGCCAGCAGTAACAGGGCCGAGGGGACCCAGTACTTC.

This chain joins TRBV2 and TRBJ1-4, with 11 bases matching TRBD1. The germline gives CDR1 SNHLY, CDR2 FYNNEI. The CDR3 is 13 residues long. J was trimmed by 9 bases and V by 3 bases; bases with no gene match: 0. DNA of the CDR3: TGTGCCAGCAGTGAGGACAGGGGGCAAAAACTGTTTTTT. Residues: CASSEDRGQKLFF.

This clone has more than one count but fewer than ten. The genes are TRBV6-6 and TRBJ2-7, with 7 bases lining up with TRBD1. Trimming removed 6 bases from V and 3 bases from J; junction bases left unmatched: 8. Germline V gives CDR1 MNHNY, CDR2 SVGAGI (reference sequence). The CDR3 is made up of 14 amino acids. In DNA form, the CDR3 reads TGTGCCAGCAGGGGCCGGGACAGACTCTACGAGCAGTACTTC. It encodes CASRGRDRLYEQYF.

In this sample, this clone turned up a few times. This chain links TRBV4-2 with TRBJ2-7; 9 bases are shared with TRBD1. The germline V gene encodes CDR1 LGHNA and CDR2 YNFKEQ. This CDR3 comprises 19 residues. Trimming at V came to 0 bases and at J to 4 bases, leaving 16 bases not matched to a gene. The CDR3, as DNA: TGTGCCAGCAGCCAAGATCAGGGATTGGGGGACAGGGAAGGTTACGAGCAGTACTTC. Translated, it gives CASSQDQGLGDREGYEQYF.

This clone was seen a handful of times. The rearrangement joins TRBV6-8 to TRBJ1-2; D is perhaps TRBD1 (6 bases). The CDR3 runs 13 residues. With 7 bases removed from V and 4 bases from J, the gap between germline ends came to 13 bases. The V gene's germline CDR1 is MNHGY and CDR2 SAAAGT. CDR3 nucleotide sequence: TGTGCCAGCACCCCAAGGGGGAGCTATGGCTACACCTTC. Its translation: CASTPRGSYGYTF.

This sequence joins TRBV4-1 and TRBJ1-4; perhaps TRBD1 as D (5 bases). The CDR3 sequence is 18 residues long. The V gene's germline CDR1 is MGHRA and CDR2 YSYEKL. V was pared by 3 bases and J by 8 bases, with 25 bases between. CDR3 bases: TGCGCCAGCAGCCAGTCTGGGTCAGGGTTGAAGTTTAACGAAAAACTGTTTTTT. It yields the protein CASSQSGSGLKFNEKLFF.

In this sample, this clone turned up a few times. In DNA, the CDR3 is TGTGCCAGCATCCCGCCAGGGGGCCGGACTGAAGCTTTCTTT. This translates into CASIPPGGRTEAFF. The genes are TRBV28 and TRBJ1-1, with 8 nucleotides matching TRBD1. Germline V gene sequence: CDR1 MDHEN, CDR2 SYDVKM. The V segment lost 7 bases and the J segment 5 bases; nucleotides outside the gene matches: 9. CDR3 length: 14 residues.

Notes on this clone: An end of the junction differs from the germline gene, which may be a read error. V is TRBV11-2 and J is TRBJ1-4; 9 nucleotides agree with TRBD1. Germline V gene sequence: CDR1 SGHAT, CDR2 FQNNGV. CDR3 length: 12 residues. CDR3 amino acids: CASSFPRDRAVF. The CDR3 bases are TGTGCCAGCAGCTTCCCCCGGGACAGGGCCGTTTTT. Together with reference TRBV11-2 and TRBJ1-4, the CDR3 gives the full variable domain: EAGVAQSPRYKIIEKRQSVAFWCNPISGHATLYWYQQILGQGPKLLIQFQNNGVVDDSQLPKDRFSAERLKGVDSTLKIQPAKLEDSAVYLCASSFPRDRAVFGSGTQLSVL.